These T cell receptor beta chains were read from a single sample in a study of shared clonotypes between healthy human individuals. Clones were sequenced by immunoSEQ multiplex PCR, and TCRdb holds only the in-frame ones, with some missing. This sample carries over a million clones, 96% of them seen once, and the ten largest clones take about 1.2%. The sequencing sample was made of naive CD4+ T cells sorted from blood. The receptors originated from a man aged 25 to 45 in good health. The CDR3 runs from the conserved cysteine through the conserved F or W. A D gene is named only where the DNA matches it firmly. Clone size, where shown, is once, few, many, or a class for clones that have expanded.

NA	TRBV29-1	TRBD1	TRBJ2-1	TGCAGCGTTGAAGATCCAGGAGCAGGGGGCAAGACCTACAATGAGCAGTTCTTC	CSVEDPGAGGKTYNEQFF
NA	TRBV2	TRBD2	TRBJ2-2	TGTGCCAGCAGTCGTCCGGGACTAGCTCGGAACACCGGGGAGCTGTTTTTT	CASSRPGLARNTGELFF
NA	TRBV7-9	TRBD2	TRBJ2-7	TGTGCCAGCAGCTCTAAAATGACTAGCGGGGGAGCCTACGAGCAGTACTTC	CASSSKMTSGGAYEQYF
NA	TRBV7-2	NA	TRBJ2-7	TGTGCCAGCAGCTTAGTCGGGAGCTCCTACGAGCAGTACTTC	CASSLVGSSYEQYF
once	TRBV19	NA	TRBJ2-7	TGTGCCAGTAGTATAGTTGCGGTTTCGTCGGAGCAGTACTTC	CASSIVAVSSEQYF
NA	TRBV10-1	TRBD1	TRBJ2-3	TGCGCCAGCAGAGCGAATAGACAGGGCCTAGATACGCAGTATTTT	CASRANRQGLDTQYF
NA	TRBV7-2	TRBD2	TRBJ2-3	TGTGCCAGCAGCTTTGGAGCGGGAGGCCCCACAGATACGCAGTATTTT	CASSFGAGGPTDTQYF
NA	TRBV7-9	TRBD1	TRBJ2-7	TGTGCCAGCAGCTTAGGAGGACAGGGTAAGCTCTACGAGCAGTACTTC	CASSLGGQGKLYEQYF
NA	TRBV10-2	TRBD2	TRBJ2-1	TGCGCCAGCAGTGACCCGAGGGTAGCGGGAGAATTTGAGCAGTTCTTC	CASSDPRVAGEFEQFF
NA	TRBV7-8	TRBD2	TRBJ2-1	TGTGCCAGCAGCTCGTTAGCGGGTGGGGGGGATGAGCAGTTCTTC	CASSSLAGGGDEQFF
once	TRBV19	NA	TRBJ1-5	TGTGCCAGTAGTATAGTAGGGGCCCAGCCCCAGCATTTT	CASSIVGAQPQHF
once	TRBV19	NA	TRBJ1-1	TGTGCCTCCATGGGGGAGTTCCTCACTGAAGCTTTCTTT	CASMGEFLTEAFF
NA	TRBV14	TRBD2	TRBJ2-1	TGTGCCAGCAGCCCATTCACCTCAGGACTAGCCTACAATGAGCAGTTCTTC	CASSPFTSGLAYNEQFF
NA	TRBV19	NA	TRBJ1-5	TGTGCCAGTAGTGATACCGGATGGCAGCCCCAGCATTTT	CASSDTGWQPQHF
NA	TRBV11-3	TRBD2	TRBJ2-1	TGTGCCAGCAGCCGGACTAGCGGTACCTACAATGAGCAGTTCTTC	CASSRTSGTYNEQFF
NA	TRBV5-6	NA	TRBJ2-1	TGTGCCAGCAGCTTGGTTGCTGGGCTAGGAGGGCAGTTCTTC	CASSLVAGLGGQFF
once	TRBV16	TRBD2	TRBJ2-3	TGTGCCAGCAGCCAATCCGGACTAGCGGGAGTTTCAGATACGCAGTATTTT	CASSQSGLAGVSDTQYF
NA	TRBV6-1	NA	TRBJ2-3	TGTGCCAGCACCCTGGACAGAAGCACAGATACGCAGTATTTT	CASTLDRSTDTQYF
NA	TRBV5-4	NA	TRBJ2-1	TGTGCCAGCAGCTTGGCCAAGAGCTCCTACAATGAGCAGTTCTTC	CASSLAKSSYNEQFF
NA	TRBV7-9	TRBD1	TRBJ1-4	TGTGCCAGCAGCTTAGGACAGGGCGATGAAAAACTGTTTTTT	CASSLGQGDEKLFF
NA	TRBV4-1	TRBD1	TRBJ2-7	TGCGCCAGCAGCCATCCTTCAGGGGGCACCTACGAGCAGTACTTC	CASSHPSGGTYEQYF
NA	TRBV7-7	NA	TRBJ2-3	TGTGCTAGCGCCGTGACCCCGGTCGGTACGCAGTATTTT	CASAVTPVGTQYF
NA	TRBV6-5	NA	TRBJ1-2	TGTGCCAGCAGTTACTCGAGGGGGGCTAACTATGGCTACACCTTC	CASSYSRGANYGYTF
NA	TRBV2	NA	TRBJ1-4	TGTGCCAGCACGGGTGAGGGGGAAAAACTGTTTTTT	CASTGEGEKLFF
NA	TRBV6-1	NA	TRBJ2-1	TGTGCCAGCATAAAGGTTAGCGGTGCCTATGAGCAGTTCTTC	CASIKVSGAYEQFF